Following are 27 T cell receptor beta chains from one sample sequenced in a study of early stage breast cancer tumors. Generated by immunoSEQ multiplex PCR, the TCRdb table keeps only in-frame clones and is missing some. The data hold about 72,000 clones, with roughly 84% observed a single time. The specimen sequenced was blood. The source is a person between 55 and 69 years old with breast cancer.

The chain uses TRBV14 and TRBJ2-7; D uncertain. The CDR3 totals 18 residues. Germline V gene lookup returns CDR1 SGHDN and CDR2 FVKESK. Trimming took off 2 bases at V and 3 bases at J, with 23 bases between the two ends. The CDR3, as DNA: TGTGCCAGCAGCCAACACGCTCAGACATTCATGCCCAACTACGAGCAGTACTTC. It specifies CASSQHAQTFMPNYEQYF.

J is TRBJ2-7 and V is TRBV29-1; 8 bases align to TRBD1. This CDR3 spans 14 amino acids. Trimming cost V 6 bases and J 0 bases; bases outside gene matches: 7. Per the germline V gene, CDR1 is SQVTM and CDR2 is ANQGSEA. The CDR3 loop is CSVGDRPSSYEQYF. CDR3 DNA: TGCAGCGTGGGGGACAGGCCCAGCTCCTACGAGCAGTACTTC.

This clone was counted a few times. The chain is built from TRBV9 and TRBJ2-1; TRBD2 matches at 11 bases. Per germline, CDR1 SGDLS and CDR2 YYNGEE. Trimming took 0 bases from V and 8 from J; bases not matched to a gene: 4. The CDR3 totals 15 residues. CDR3 DNA sequence: TGTGCCAGCAGCGTAGGTAGCGGGAGGGGGGATGAGCAGTTCTTC. Its translation is CASSVGSGRGDEQFF.

The chain joins TRBV2 to TRBJ2-7; D is perhaps TRBD1 (6 bases). CDR3 size: 14 residues. V lost 6 bases to trimming and J lost 2 bases, with 14 bases between them. Germline CDR1 is SNHLY and CDR2 is FYNNEI. The CDR3 DNA sequence: TGTGCCAGCAGCCCCAGGGGATCCGCCTACGAGCAGTACTTC. It yields the protein CASSPRGSAYEQYF.

This clone has a single count. The V call is TRBV7-3, the J call TRBJ2-2; 8 nucleotides agree with TRBD2. CDR1 SGHTA and CDR2 FQGTGA come from the germline V gene. The trim removed 0 bases at V and 6 bases at J, leaving 3 bases unmatched. The CDR3 is 15 residues long. CDR3 sequence reads: CASSLTLAGPGELFF. The CDR3 nucleotides are TGTGCCAGCAGCTTAACCTTAGCGGGACCCGGGGAGCTGTTTTTT. The complete variable domain, with remaining parts taken from reference TRBV7-3 and TRBJ2-2, reads GAGVSQTPSNKVTEKGKYVELRCDPISGHTALYWYRQSLGQGPEFLIYFQGTGAADDSGLPNDRFFAVRPEGSVSTLKIQRTERGDSAVYLCASSLTLAGPGELFFGEGSRLTVL.

This chain joins TRBV2 and TRBJ1-1; TRBD1 might be the D (6 bases). V was pared by 6 bases and J by 3 bases, with 11 bases between. The CDR3 length is 13 residues. The germline V gene has CDR1 SNHLY and CDR2 FYNNEI. CDR3 in DNA: TGTGCCAGCAGCCGGACAGTGGACACTGAAGCTTTCTTT. It encodes CASSRTVDTEAFF.

A few counts support this clone. The genes are TRBV11-2 and TRBJ1-1, with D perhaps matching TRBD1 (5 bases). CDR3 length equals 13 residues. Germline-derived CDR1 and CDR2 are SGHAT and FQNNGV. Trimming took off 4 bases at V and 11 bases at J, with 17 bases between the two ends. For the CDR3, the DNA is TGTGCCAGCAGCTCCGGGACGTTTGGGGCTGCTTTCTTT. Encoded protein: CASSSGTFGAAFF. The entire variable domain, with the rest obtained from reference TRBV11-2 and TRBJ1-1, is as follows: EAGVAQSPRYKIIEKRQSVAFWCNPISGHATLYWYQQILGQGPKLLIQFQNNGVVDDSQLPKDRFSAERLKGVDSTLKIQPAKLEDSAVYLCASSSGTFGAAFFGQGTRLTVV.

The chain couples TRBV28 to TRBJ1-2, with TRBD1 as a possible D gene (6 bases). The germline V gene has CDR1 MDHEN and CDR2 SYDVKM. The CDR3 sequence is 14 residues long. V gave up 9 bases and J gave up 0 bases, with 14 bases separating them. CDR3 loop: CASSGGSANYGYTF. The DNA for the CDR3 is TGTGCCAGTTCTGGGGGCTCAGCTAACTATGGCTACACCTTC.

The chain carries TRBV28 and TRBJ1-2; perhaps TRBD1 as D (5 bases). Germline V CDR1 and CDR2: MDHEN, SYDVKM. This CDR3 comprises 14 residues. Trimming left V 6 bases short and J 4 bases short, with 15 bases between. CDR3 loop: CASRGVGQGYGYTF. CDR3 sequence (DNA): TGTGCCAGCAGGGGCGTAGGGCAGGGCTATGGCTACACCTTC.

The rearrangement joins TRBV28 to TRBJ2-7, with D maybe TRBD2 (5 bases). This CDR3 has 15 amino acids. Germline loops: CDR1 MDHEN, CDR2 SYDVKM. V was trimmed by 3 bases and J by 1 base, leaving 13 bases between them. The CDR3 nucleotides are TGTGCCAGCAGTTTTAGTCGGGATGGGTCCTACGAGCAGTACTTC. Protein product: CASSFSRDGSYEQYF.

This chain uses TRBV5-1 with TRBJ1-1, with 8 bases fitting TRBD1. Germline assignment: CDR1 SGHRS and CDR2 YFSETQ. V was pared by 4 bases and J by 5 bases, with 7 bases of the junction left unmatched. This CDR3 comprises 14 residues. CDR3 DNA: TGCGCCAGCAGCACCGGGACAGGAGGGACTGAAGCTTTCTTT. This sequence encodes CASSTGTGGTEAFF.

This clone appeared a few times. The chain employs TRBV5-1 and TRBJ2-2, with 12 bases matching TRBD1. V was pared by 4 bases and J by 5 bases, with 6 bases of the junction left unmatched. This CDR3 has 16 amino acids. Germline V gene lookup returns CDR1 SGHRS and CDR2 YFSETQ. The CDR3 here is CASSTGQGAITGELFF. The DNA of the CDR3 is TGCGCCAGCAGCACGGGACAGGGGGCGATAACCGGGGAGCTGTTTTTT.

The chain carries TRBV20-1 and TRBJ2-7; maybe TRBD2 (5 bases). The V end lost 4 bases, the J end lost 4 bases, and 8 bases lay between the germline ends. Looked up from germline, CDR1 is DFQATT and CDR2 is SNEGSKA (reference sequence). The CDR3 consists of 11 residues. The chain's CDR3 is CSAKTIYEQYF. DNA for the CDR3: TGCAGTGCTAAGACTATTTACGAGCAGTACTTC.

The J gene is TRBJ1-3, the V gene TRBV2; unclear D gene. Germline loops: CDR1 SNHLY, CDR2 FYNNEI. Between the trimmed V and J ends, which lost 7 bases and 1 base, there was a span of 8 bases. CDR3 length equals 13 residues. The CDR3 sequence: CASTDTSGNTIYF. The CDR3 DNA follows: TGTGCCAGCACCGATACGTCTGGAAACACCATATATTTT.

The V and J genes are TRBV10-3 and TRBJ2-4, with D possibly being TRBD1 or TRBD2 (5 bases each). Trimming took 6 bases from V and 1 from J, leaving 10 bases between them. The CDR3 contains 14 residues. The germline V gene encodes CDR1 ENHRY and CDR2 SYGVKD. CDR3 nucleotides: TGTGCCATCAGGGAAGAGGGGGCCAAAAACATTCAGTACTTC. Encoded protein: CAIREEGAKNIQYF.

This clone appeared a few times. The chain carries TRBV25-1 and TRBJ1-4; unclear D gene. CDR1 and CDR2 (germline): MGHDK, SYGVNS. Trimming pared 6 bases from V and 6 bases from J, leaving 14 bases between. The CDR3 is 14 residues long. This chain's CDR3 is CASSLTQADEKLFF. DNA of the CDR3: TGTGCCAGCAGCCTCACCCAGGCGGATGAAAAACTGTTTTTT.

The chain couples TRBV28 to TRBJ2-2; no firm D call. The germline CDR1 and CDR2 sequences are MDHEN and SYDVKM. The CDR3 is 11 amino acids. V shed 10 bases and J shed 6 bases, with 9 bases lying between them. In DNA form, the CDR3 reads TGTGCCACCCCTCCGGCCGGGGAGCTGTTTTTT. Its translation: CATPPAGELFF. The full variable domain, with the rest looked up from reference TRBV28 and TRBJ2-2, is DVKVTQSSRYLVKRTGEKVFLECVQDMDHENMFWYRQDPGLGLRLIYFSYDVKMKEKGDIPEGYSVSREKKERFSLILESASTNQTSMYLCATPPAGELFFGEGSRLTVL.

This clone was seen just once. J is TRBJ2-1 and V is TRBV7-8; D possibly uses TRBD1 or TRBD2 (5 bases each). V lost 5 bases, J lost 7 bases, and 18 bases lay in between. Germline-derived CDR1 and CDR2 are SGHVS and FQNEAQ. CDR3 size: 15 residues. The DNA for the CDR3 is TGTGCCAGCAGCGCCCGTGGGGGAGTGGATAATGAGCAGTTCTTC. Residues: CASSARGGVDNEQFF.

The gene calls are TRBV6-1 and TRBJ1-3; D uncertain. Between the trimmed V and J ends, which lost 1 base and 0 bases, there was a span of 7 bases. CDR3 length equals 15 residues. Per the germline V gene, CDR1 is MNHNS and CDR2 is SASEGT. DNA for the CDR3: TGTGCCAGCAGTGAAGAGAGGGTCTCTGGAAACACCATATATTTT. Its translation: CASSEERVSGNTIYF.

The CDR3 is CASSPSGPARYEQYF. The CDR3 bases are TGTGCCAGCTCACCCTCCGGGCCGGCAAGGTACGAGCAGTACTTC. This chain uses TRBV18 with TRBJ2-7, with D unclear. CDR3 length: 15 residues. In germline, CDR1 is KGHSH, CDR2 LQKENI. V was trimmed by 3 bases and J by 4 bases, leaving 16 bases between them.

The rearrangement uses TRBV7-2 and TRBJ2-2; 10 positions agree with TRBD2. Germline assignment: CDR1 SGHTA and CDR2 FQGNSA. The CDR3 is made up of 15 amino acids. V dropped 3 bases and J dropped 6; count of bases not matched to a gene: 4. CDR3 nucleotides: TGTGCCAGCAGCTTTAGCGGGGGGTGGGCCGGGGAGCTGTTTTTT. It specifies CASSFSGGWAGELFF. Full variable domain (missing parts from reference TRBV7-2 and TRBJ2-2): GAGVSQSPSNKVTEKGKDVELRCDPISGHTALYWYRQSLGQGLEFLIYFQGNSAPDKSGLPSDRFSAERTGGSVSTLTIQRTQQEDSAVYLCASSFSGGWAGELFFGEGSRLTVL.

The gene calls are TRBV2 and TRBJ2-3, with TRBD1 matching over 7 bases. V shed 6 bases and J 1 base; nucleotides not matched to a gene: 1. The length of the CDR3 is 13 residues. Germline V gene sequence: CDR1 SNHLY, CDR2 FYNNEI. This chain's CDR3 is CASRDRGTDTQYF. The CDR3 region has the DNA TGTGCCAGCAGAGACAGGGGCACAGATACGCAGTATTTT.

The genes are TRBV11-2 and TRBJ2-2, with 9 bases lining up with TRBD2. The CDR3 is 15 residues long. With V trimmed by 4 bases and J by 1 base, 1 base remained unmatched. Per germline, CDR1 SGHAT and CDR2 FQNNGV. CDR3 amino acids: CASSSLAGNTGELFF. CDR3 DNA sequence: TGTGCCAGCAGCTCACTAGCGGGGAACACCGGGGAGCTGTTTTTT.

The chain has TRBV2 and TRBJ2-5; 7 bases agree with TRBD2. The CDR3 is made up of 13 amino acids. The junction had 5 bases not matched to a gene; V was cut back by 5 bases and J by 5 bases. CDR1 SNHLY and CDR2 FYNNEI come from the germline V gene. As DNA, the CDR3 is TGTGCCAGCAGTATAGCGGGTCGGGAGACCCAGTACTTC. Amino acids: CASSIAGRETQYF.

This chain uses TRBV18 with TRBJ1-3; possibly TRBD1 for D (5 bases). The V and J ends lost 6 bases and 0 bases respectively, with 15 bases between them. Germline CDR1 KGHSH, CDR2 LQKENI. This CDR3 spans 16 amino acids. CDR3 in amino acids: CASSLGAEGSGNTIYF. The DNA of the CDR3 is TGTGCCAGCTCCCTTGGGGCCGAGGGCTCTGGAAACACCATATATTTT.

The chain recombines TRBV15 with TRBJ1-2; 8 nucleotides match TRBD1. The CDR3 spans 16 residues. Germline loops: CDR1 LNHNV, CDR2 YYDKDF (reference sequence). V gave up 1 base and J gave up 1 base; unmatched junction bases: 5. CDR3 sequence: CATSRGRDRFNYGYTF. The CDR3 DNA reads TGTGCCACCAGCAGAGGCCGGGACAGGTTTAACTATGGCTACACCTTC.

The table lists this clone with a few counts. The J gene is TRBJ2-2, the V gene TRBV27; D is possibly TRBD2 (7 bases). CDR1 and CDR2 (germline): MNHEY, SMNVEV (reference sequence). This CDR3 is built from 17 residues. V dropped 4 bases and J dropped 5 bases, with 20 bases sitting between them. In DNA form, the CDR3 reads TGTGCCAGCAGTTACGGCGGGGGCCCTATATTGACCGGGGAGCTGTTTTTT. Translating it yields CASSYGGGPILTGELFF.